These 20 T cell receptor beta chains share one sample of origin, sequenced in a study of T cell responses to AZD1222 COVID-19 vaccine. Assay used: immunoSEQ multiplex PCR; TCRdb lists only in-frame clones, some missing. The sample lists 100,000 to 120,000 clones, approximately 92% occurring once. The source was peripheral blood, collected 28 days after the second AZD1222 dose. Every receptor here comes from an adult who received the AZD1222 COVID-19 vaccine.

This chain uses TRBV28 with TRBJ1-5, with TRBD1 matching 9 bases. The junction had 10 bases not matched to a gene; V was cut back by 6 bases and J by 7 bases. Germline lookup yields CDR1 MDHEN and CDR2 SYDVKM. The CDR3 consists of 15 residues. CDR3 region: CASRYTGTGNQPQHF. The CDR3 bases are TGTGCCAGCAGATACACCGGGACAGGGAACCAGCCCCAGCATTTT. Filled out from reference TRBV28 and TRBJ1-5, the complete variable domain reads DVKVTQSSRYLVKRTGEKVFLECVQDMDHENMFWYRQDPGLGLRLIYFSYDVKMKEKGDIPEGYSVSREKKERFSLILESASTNQTSMYLCASRYTGTGNQPQHFGDGTRLSIL.

The chain couples TRBV7-2 to TRBJ2-1; 11 nucleotides line up with TRBD2. The germline gives CDR1 SGHTA, CDR2 FQGNSA. The CDR3 covers 16 residues. V lost 3 bases to trimming and J lost 4 bases; unmatched junction nucleotides: 5. Written as DNA, the CDR3 is TGTGCCAGCAGCTTCATAGCGGGGGGGAGATACAATGAGCAGTTCTTC. Its protein is CASSFIAGGRYNEQFF.

The rearrangement links TRBV9 to TRBJ2-3, with D possibly TRBD2 on 7 matching bases. Germline assignment: CDR1 SGDLS and CDR2 YYNGEE. This CDR3 has 16 amino acids. V dropped 3 bases and J dropped 0 bases, with 14 bases sitting between them. The CDR3 DNA reads TGTGCCAGCAGCGCCAGGGGAGGGTCTAGCACAGATACGCAGTATTTT. Translating gives CASSARGGSSTDTQYF.

This clone was picked up one time. This sequence joins TRBV7-8 and TRBJ1-4; 10 bases are shared with TRBD1. This CDR3 is built from 18 residues. CDR1 is SGHVS, CDR2 FQNEAQ, per germline. Germline trimming cut 5 bases from V and 3 bases from J; bases unmatched to any gene: 12. In nucleotides, the CDR3 is TGTGCCAGCAGCGACTGGGACAGGGGACCTTCGCCTAATGAAAAACTGTTTTTT. Translation: CASSDWDRGPSPNEKLFF.

The chain uses TRBV5-6 and TRBJ1-1; D is unclear. V shed 3 bases and J shed 1 base, with 10 bases lying between them. Germline CDR1 and CDR2: SGHDT and YYEEEE. This CDR3 contains 14 residues. The CDR3 DNA reads as TGTGCCAGCAGCTCAGACCCGGGGAACACTGAAGCTTTCTTT. Translated, it gives CASSSDPGNTEAFF. The full variable domain, completed using reference TRBV5-6 and TRBJ1-1, is DAGVTQSPTHLIKTRGQQVTLRCSPKSGHDTVSWYQQALGQGPQFIFQYYEEEERQRGNFPDRFSGHQFPNYSSELNVNALLLGDSALYLCASSSDPGNTEAFFGQGTRLTVV.

CDR3 DNA sequence: TGTGCCAGCAGCTTTGGTGCCTACAATGAGCAGTTCTTC. This gives the protein CASSFGAYNEQFF. The rearrangement links TRBV11-3 to TRBJ2-1; D not resolved. The CDR3 spans 13 residues. V lost 3 bases to trimming and J lost 2 bases, with 5 bases between them. Germline-derived CDR1 and CDR2 are SGHNT and YENEEA.

The genes are TRBV5-1 and TRBJ2-1; a possible D gene is TRBD1 (6 bases). There are 16 residues in the CDR3. In germline, CDR1 is SGHRS, CDR2 YFSETQ. Trimming pared 0 bases from V and 0 bases from J, leaving 10 bases between. The CDR3 DNA reads TGCGCCAGCAGCTTGGGGGGGCAGAGCTCCTACAATGAGCAGTTCTTC. It encodes CASSLGGQSSYNEQFF. The full variable domain, in which reference TRBV5-1 and TRBJ2-1 provide the parts outside the CDR3, is KAGVTQTPRYLIKTRGQQVTLSCSPISGHRSVSWYQQTPGQGLQFLFEYFSETQRNKGNFPGRFSGRQFSNSRSEMNVSTLELGDSALYLCASSLGGQSSYNEQFFGPGTRLTVL.

V usage is TRBV5-6 and J usage is TRBJ1-2, with 8 nucleotides matching TRBD1. In germline, CDR1 is SGHDT, CDR2 YYEEEE. V was clipped by 0 bases and J by 2 bases; unmatched bases: 6. The CDR3 extends over 16 amino acids. The CDR3 here is CASSLDQGASNYGYTF. For the CDR3, the DNA is TGTGCCAGCAGCTTGGACCAGGGGGCTTCCAACTATGGCTACACCTTC.

The rearrangement joins TRBV18 to TRBJ2-3, with D uncertain. In germline, CDR1 is KGHSH, CDR2 LQKENI. The CDR3 contains 15 residues. Trimming cost V 4 bases and J 3 bases, with 14 bases left between them. The CDR3 DNA is TGTGCCAGCTCACAGACGGATAGCACTACAGATACGCAGTATTTT. This translates into CASSQTDSTTDTQYF. The variable domain in full, completed from reference TRBV18 and TRBJ2-3, reads NAGVMQNPRHLVRRRGQEARLRCSPMKGHSHVYWYRQLPEEGLKFMVYLQKENIIDESGMPKERFSAEFPKEGPSILRIQQVVRGDSAAYFCASSQTDSTTDTQYFGPGTRLTVL.

In DNA form, the CDR3 reads TGTGCCAGCAGCCGGGTACAGGGCTTCGGGGATGGCTACACCTTC. The encoded protein is CASSRVQGFGDGYTF. The V gene is TRBV14, the J gene TRBJ1-2; D may be TRBD1 (6 bases). Germline V lookup: CDR1 SGHDN, CDR2 FVKESK. Trimming removed 4 bases at V and 6 bases at J, with 18 bases between. This CDR3 is 15 amino acids long.

CDR3 DNA sequence: TGTGCCAGCAGACCGACTTCTGGAAACACCATATATTTT. This sequence encodes CASRPTSGNTIYF. The J gene is TRBJ1-3, the V gene TRBV12-3 or TRBV12-4, with D unclear. Trimming took off 6 bases at V and 1 base at J, with 7 bases between the two ends. CDR3 size: 13 residues.

The chain joins TRBV10-3 to TRBJ1-1; no reliable D call. Trimming took off 2 bases at V and 1 base at J, with 5 bases between the two ends. The CDR3 is made up of 13 amino acids. CDR1 is ENHRY, CDR2 SYGVKD, per germline. The CDR3 DNA follows: TGTGCCATCAGTGAGGCCGGGAACACTGAAGCTTTCTTT. Translating it yields CAISEAGNTEAFF.

The chain combines TRBV5-5 with TRBJ1-2; a weak D match, TRBD1 (5 bases). Germline V lookup: CDR1 SGHKS, CDR2 YYEKEE (reference sequence). This CDR3 contains 16 residues. Deletions cut 3 bases from V and 5 bases from J, with 20 bases between. The CDR3 protein is CASSSGEGRTVYGYTF. The CDR3 DNA reads TGTGCCAGCAGCTCGGGAGAGGGGCGTACCGTTTATGGCTACACCTTC. The whole variable domain, remainder taken from reference TRBV5-5 and TRBJ1-2, is DAGVTQSPTHLIKTRGQQVTLRCSPISGHKSVSWYQQVLGQGPQFIFQYYEKEERGRGNFPDRFSARQFPNYSSELNVNALLLGDSALYLCASSSGEGRTVYGYTFGSGTRLTVV.

The rearrangement uses TRBV5-6 and TRBJ2-5, with TRBD2 identical over 10 bases. Trimming at V came to 0 bases and at J to 5 bases, leaving 7 bases not matched to a gene. Germline-derived CDR1 and CDR2 are SGHDT and YYEEEE. The CDR3 totals 16 residues. The DNA for the CDR3 is TGTGCCAGCAGCTTGGCCAGCGGGGGGGCCATGGAGACCCAGTACTTC. Translation: CASSLASGGAMETQYF.

This CDR3 reads CSVQKTSGWDTDTQYF. Here the CDR3 DNA reads TGCAGCGTTCAGAAGACTAGCGGGTGGGACACAGATACGCAGTATTTT. The chain couples TRBV29-1 to TRBJ2-3, with 10 bases lining up with TRBD2. The CDR3 contains 16 residues. CDR1 SQVTM and CDR2 ANQGSEA come from the germline V gene. The V segment lost 5 bases and the J segment 2 bases; nucleotides outside the gene matches: 10.

The chain is built from TRBV11-3 and TRBJ1-3; tentatively, D is TRBD1 (5 bases). Germline-derived CDR1 and CDR2 are SGHNT and YENEEA. The CDR3 is 14 residues long. The V gene lost 4 bases and the J gene lost 2 bases, with 9 bases spanning the gap. The CDR3 DNA reads TGTGCCAGCAGCTACGGGACGGCTGGAAACACCATATATTTT. Translating gives CASSYGTAGNTIYF.

This clone appeared a single time. The chain is built from TRBV2 and TRBJ2-3; the match to TRBD1 covers 8 bases. Germline assignment: CDR1 SNHLY and CDR2 FYNNEI. Trimming at V came to 6 bases and at J to 4 bases, leaving 3 bases not matched to a gene. This CDR3 contains 13 residues. CDR3 sequence (DNA): TGTGCCAGCAGCAGACAGGGGCCAGATACGCAGTATTTT. Its translation is CASSRQGPDTQYF.

This chain links TRBV9 with TRBJ1-1, with a weak D call TRBD1 (5 bases). The germline CDR1 and CDR2 sequences are SGDLS and YYNGEE. V lost 3 bases, J lost 5 bases, and 17 bases lay in between. The CDR3 sequence is 15 residues long. DNA for the CDR3: TGTGCCAGCAGCGCCCTGGGGCGACTTGCTACTGAAGCTTTCTTT. It codes for CASSALGRLATEAFF.

The rearrangement links TRBV28 to TRBJ2-3, with TRBD2 matching 7 bases. The CDR3 extends over 14 amino acids. After removal of 4 bases from V and 3 bases from J, the junction contained 4 bases not matched to a gene. Germline CDR1 MDHEN, CDR2 SYDVKM. The CDR3 DNA reads as TGTGCCAGCAGTTACCTTAGCGGGACAGATACGCAGTATTTT. Translation gives CASSYLSGTDTQYF.

V and J are TRBV28 and TRBJ2-5; a weak D match, TRBD2 (6 bases). This CDR3 is 17 amino acids long. Per germline, CDR1 MDHEN and CDR2 SYDVKM. V gave up 7 bases and J gave up 0 bases, with 21 bases separating them. This CDR3 is CASNAPGRRTYQETQYF. In DNA, the CDR3 is TGTGCCAGCAACGCCCCGGGGAGGAGGACTTACCAAGAGACCCAGTACTTC.